Below, 21 T cell receptor beta chains from the same sample are listed, as sequenced in a study of regulatory T cells in long-lasting Graves disease. Combining iRepertoire HTBI primers with Arm-PCR of CDR3 regions, the authors built TCR beta libraries. A single record per CDR3 protein comes from TCRdb applying MiXCR to the multiplex PCR reads. The sample lists around 510,000 distinct CDR3 sequences, 20% seen once, with 7.8% in the top ten. Noted time point: persistent/refractory GD, antithyroid drugs over 5 years with positive TRAb. From PBMCs, RNA was extracted and then used to make the TCR library. The source material was peripheral blood mononuclear cells (PBMCs), sampled when the disease was refractory, from a patient treated with antithyroid drugs. The receptors originated from a female donor with Graves disease.

This clonotype was counted a few times. A much larger clone differs from this one at a single base, so this may be a read error. The chain couples TRBV7-6 to TRBJ2-5, with 9 positions matching TRBD2. The end of the DNA fits TRBJ2-1 better, so the J call may be wrong. Germline CDR1 reads SGHVS; CDR2 reads FNYEAQ. The CDR3 is made up of 17 amino acids. The CDR3: CASSLGLGAGGTYEQFF. The DNA for the CDR3 is TGTGCCAGCAGCTTAGGTCTGGGGGCGGGGGGGACCTACGAGCAGTTCTTC.

This clonotype showed up just a few times. The chain uses TRBV4-2 and TRBJ1-5; no clear D gene. Trimming removed 11 bases at V and 4 bases at J, with 15 bases between. This CDR3 region has 13 residues. The germline gives CDR1 LGHNA, CDR2 YNFKEQ. This CDR3 reads CASLGGTNQPQHF. CDR3 in DNA: TGTGCCTCTTTGGGCGGAACGAATCAGCCCCAGCATTTT.

This clonotype was recorded many times. This chain uses TRBV19 with TRBJ2-5; D remains ambiguous. The CDR3 has 13 amino acids. Germline V gene data show CDR1 as LNHDA and CDR2 as SQIVND (reference sequence). V was pared by 2 bases and J by 5 bases, with 9 bases between. The CDR3 protein is CASSISRSETQYF. For the CDR3, the DNA is TGTGCCAGTAGTATAAGTCGCAGCGAGACCCAGTACTTC.

The rearrangement links TRBV29-1 to TRBJ1-2, with D uncertain. The CDR3 length is 11 residues. V was pared by 8 bases and J by 7 bases, with 14 bases between. Germline CDR1 reads SQVTM; CDR2 reads ANQGSEA. CDR3 nucleotides: TGCAGCATTGTGACCGGACGTGGCTACACCTTC. Amino acid sequence: CSIVTGRGYTF.

This clonotype was found many times. The CDR3 spells CASSLGQLNGDTF. The CDR3 DNA reads as TGTGCCAGCAGCCTGGGACAGTTGAACGGCGACACCTTC. The chain is built from TRBV12-3 or TRBV12-4 and TRBJ1-2; 7 nucleotides agree with TRBD1. The length of the CDR3 is 13 residues. J was trimmed by 12 bases and V by 6 bases; bases with no gene match: 13.

The chain links TRBV7-9 to TRBJ2-7; unclear D gene. The germline CDR1 and CDR2 sequences are SEHNR and FQNEAQ (reference sequence). V lost 1 base to trimming and J lost 5 bases, with 9 bases between them. The CDR3 contains 13 residues. CDR3 sequence reads: CASSLGWFHEQYF. The CDR3 DNA reads as TGTGCCAGCAGCTTAGGCTGGTTCCACGAGCAGTACTTC.

This clonotype appeared a few times. V is TRBV7-8 and J is TRBJ2-2, with 9 bases fitting TRBD2. Germline CDR1 SGHVS, CDR2 FQNEAQ. This CDR3 has 15 residues. Trimming cost V 7 bases and J 1 base; bases outside gene matches: 4. CDR3 nucleotides: TGTGCCAGCAACCCTAGCGGGGTGAACACCGGGGAGCTGTTTTTT. This gives the protein CASNPSGVNTGELFF. The variable domain in full, completed from reference TRBV7-8 and TRBJ2-2, reads GAGVSQSPRYKVAKRGQDVALRCDPISGHVSLFWYQQALGQGPEFLTYFQNEAQLDKSGLPSDRFFAERPEGSVSTLKIQRTQQEDSAVYLCASNPSGVNTGELFFGEGSRLTVL.

This clonotype appeared many times. The chain joins TRBV3-1 to TRBJ2-4; tentatively, D is TRBD2 (5 bases). Per the germline V gene, CDR1 is LGHDT and CDR2 is YNNKEL (reference sequence). This CDR3 has 14 amino acids. Between the trimmed V and J ends, which lost 3 bases and 5 bases, there was a span of 11 bases. The CDR3 sequence is CASSHPGKENIQYF. The DNA for the CDR3 is TGTGCCAGCAGCCACCCCGGGAAAGAAAACATTCAGTACTTC.

This clonotype was counted only a few times. The CDR3, as DNA: TGTGCCAGCAGCCCGGGACCGGTTGAAGCTTTCTTT. It encodes CASSPGPVEAFF. The chain carries TRBV5-5 and TRBJ1-1; TRBD1 is a possible D gene (5 bases). Germline V gene data show CDR1 as SGHKS and CDR2 as YYEKEE (reference sequence). Trimming took 4 bases from V and 7 from J, leaving 11 bases between them. The CDR3 covers 12 residues.

The rearrangement joins TRBV6-1 to TRBJ1-1; possibly TRBD1 for D (6 bases). The V end was cut by 5 bases, the J end by 2 bases, with 12 bases between. This CDR3 has 14 residues. Germline CDR1 reads MNHNS; CDR2 reads SASEGT. The DNA for the CDR3 is TGTGCCAGCAGTCCCCAGGGGATCAACACTGAAGCTTTCTTT. Translated, it gives CASSPQGINTEAFF.

This clonotype showed up just a few times. The chain recombines TRBV20-1 with TRBJ1-1; no clear D gene. Between the trimmed V and J ends, which lost 0 bases and 9 bases, there was a span of 20 bases. This CDR3 comprises 15 residues. Germline-derived CDR1 and CDR2 are DFQATT and SNEGSKA (reference sequence). This CDR3 reads CSARDFAKTGIQAFF. In nucleotides, the CDR3 is TGCAGTGCTAGAGATTTCGCTAAGACCGGGATCCAAGCTTTCTTT.

V and J are TRBV20-1 and TRBJ2-3, with D perhaps TRBD2 (6 bases). Trimming took 3 bases from V and 0 from J, leaving 10 bases between them. Germline-derived CDR1 and CDR2 are DFQATT and SNEGSKA (reference sequence). There are 14 residues in the CDR3. CDR3 sequence: CSARGRGSTDTQYF. The CDR3 coding sequence is TGCAGTGCTAGGGGGCGGGGCAGCACAGATACGCAGTATTTT.

This clonotype has ten or more counts. The V call is TRBV20-1, the J call TRBJ1-2, with D possibly matching TRBD1 (5 bases). V was shortened by 1 base and J by 1 base, with 13 bases between the two germline ends. The germline V gene encodes CDR1 DFQATT and CDR2 SNEGSKA (reference sequence). CDR3 length: 15 amino acids. The CDR3 is CSARGPGIFNYGYTF. CDR3 coding DNA: TGCAGTGCTAGAGGCCCAGGGATCTTTAACTATGGCTACACCTTC.

This clonotype was detected many times. The V gene is TRBV29-1, the J gene TRBJ1-2, with 9 bases that match TRBD1. V lost 5 bases to trimming and J lost 11 bases; unmatched junction nucleotides: 9. CDR1 is SQVTM and CDR2 is ANQGSEA in the germline V gene. The CDR3 totals 12 residues. CDR3 coding DNA: TGCAGCGTTCGGGGACAGGGCGAACTATACACCTTC. This translates into CSVRGQGELYTF.

The chain employs TRBV29-1 and TRBJ2-3; 8 positions agree with TRBD1. With V trimmed by 6 bases and J by 4 bases, 0 bases remained unmatched. Germline V gives CDR1 SQVTM, CDR2 ANQGSEA. The CDR3 has 11 residues. CDR3 nucleotides: TGCAGCGTGGACAGGGCAGATACGCAGTATTTT. Its translation is CSVDRADTQYF.

The chain links TRBV7-9 to TRBJ1-1; 9 nucleotides agree with TRBD1. The length of the CDR3 is 15 residues. V lost 0 bases, J lost 4 bases, and 3 bases stayed unmatched. Germline CDR1 reads SEHNR; CDR2 reads FQNEAQ (reference sequence). CDR3 sequence reads: CASSLAGQGPTEAFF. The CDR3 nucleotides are TGTGCCAGCAGCTTAGCGGGACAGGGACCCACTGAAGCTTTCTTT. Using reference TRBV7-9 and TRBJ1-1 for the parts outside the CDR3, the full variable domain is DTGVSQNPRHKITKRGQNVTFRCDPISEHNRLYWYRQTLGQGPEFLTYFQNEAQLEKSRLLSDRFSAERPKGSFSTLEIQRTEQGDSAMYLCASSLAGQGPTEAFFGQGTRLTVV.

This clonotype was seen repeatedly, ten times or more. The chain joins TRBV27 to TRBJ2-7, with 12 bases that match TRBD2. Per germline, CDR1 MNHEY and CDR2 SMNVEV (reference sequence). V shed 3 bases, J shed 5 bases, and the junction held 11 bases outside the gene matches. The CDR3 extends over 17 amino acids. This CDR3 is CASSLQGASGRADEQYF. DNA for the CDR3: TGTGCCAGCAGTTTGCAGGGGGCTAGCGGGAGGGCCGACGAGCAGTACTTC.

This clonotype was picked up a small number of times. The rearrangement uses TRBV27 and TRBJ2-2; D gene uncertain. The CDR3 loop spans 12 amino acids. V gave up 3 bases and J gave up 6 bases, with 5 bases separating them. The germline CDR1 and CDR2 sequences are MNHEY and SMNVEV (reference sequence). The DNA of the CDR3 is TGTGCCAGCAGTTTTCTGGCCGGGGAGCTGTTTTTT. Translation: CASSFLAGELFF.

A few counts support this clonotype. The rearrangement uses TRBV29-1 and TRBJ2-7; possible D gene TRBD2, 6 bases. Per germline, CDR1 SQVTM and CDR2 ANQGSEA. The CDR3 extends over 12 amino acids. V was shortened by 7 bases and J by 2 bases, with 12 bases between the two germline ends. The CDR3 DNA sequence: TGCAGCGAGCCGGGACTGGCCTACGAGCAGTACTTC. This translates into CSEPGLAYEQYF.

The sample holds many counts of this clonotype. The chain couples TRBV28 to TRBJ2-5; weak D call: TRBD1 (6 bases). Per the germline V gene, CDR1 is MDHEN and CDR2 is SYDVKM. The CDR3 length is 16 residues. Trimming left V 6 bases short and J 1 base short, with 18 bases between. The CDR3 loop reads CASSIEQGRGQETQYF. The CDR3 coding sequence is TGTGCCAGCAGCATAGAACAGGGTAGGGGCCAAGAGACCCAGTACTTC.

There are a few counts of this clonotype. The rearrangement uses TRBV20-1 and TRBJ2-2; TRBD1 is a possible D gene (5 bases). This CDR3 spans 13 amino acids. V was clipped by 6 bases and J by 1 base, with 9 bases between them. Germline assignment: CDR1 DFQATT and CDR2 SNEGSKA (reference sequence). CDR3 loop: CSALTENTGELFF. CDR3 in DNA: TGCAGTGCCCTGACAGAGAACACCGGGGAGCTGTTTTTT.